The clone carrying this T cell receptor beta chain was observed many times. V lost 3 bases and J 7 bases, leaving 12 bases between the germline ends. Germline V gives CDR1 SNHLY, CDR2 FYNNEI. This CDR3 is 13 amino acids long. This record belongs to a study of prognosis after radiotherapy for stage I lung cancer. TCR beta CDR3 amplification from genomic DNA was performed by two-round multiplex PCR. Individual primers that were specific to each TRBV and TRBJ gene served in first-round PCR. TCRdb reprocessed the multiplex PCR reads via MiXCR and lists one record per CDR3 protein. The table records around 30,000 distinct CDR3 sequences, around 30% of them present only once.

The receptor was derived from a donor over 45 with non-small cell lung cancer. V gene TRBV2 combines with J gene TRBJ1-1; D perhaps matches TRBD1 (5 bases). This material consisted of PBMCs, taken before or after stereotactic body radiation therapy (not recorded which). CDR3 region: CASSEDIWVEAFF. For the CDR3, the DNA is TGTGCCAGCAGTGAGGACATTTGGGTTGAAGCTTTCTTT. Filled out from reference TRBV2 and TRBJ1-1, the complete variable domain reads EPEVTQTPSHQVTQMGQEVILRCVPISNHLYFYWYRQILGQKVEFLVSFYNNEISEKSEIFDDQFSVERPDGSNFTLKIRSTKLEDSAMYFCASSEDIWVEAFFGQGTRLTVV.